This section outlines one TCR beta chain sequence together with its context. These data originate in a study of CD8 T cells in Susac syndrome. As for the study in general: Of the sequenced Susac syndrome patients, 5 or 6 had active disease and roughly eight were in remission. Patients with Susac syndrome, at blood draw, were therapy-naive, on corticosteroids, or on intravenous immunoglobulin alone.

RNA, at about 0.45 to 1 ug, was reverse transcribed with random hexamers. TCRdb re-called the immunoSEQ multiplex PCR reads through MiXCR, storing one row per CDR3 protein. The sample holds 200,000 to 300,000 distinct CDR3 sequences; less than 96% are singletons and the top ten take less than 0.11%. The T cells that were sequenced for TCR beta were CD8+ and CD4+ cells from blood. CDR3 size: 18 residues. V dropped 3 bases and J dropped 0; count of bases not matched to a gene: 5. The V gene's germline CDR1 is LGHNA and CDR2 YNFKEQ. The sequence was collected from a human donor with Susac syndrome. The sequenced material came from CD4+ T cells from PBMCs. The chain couples TRBV4-2 to TRBJ2-6; the match to TRBD1 covers 10 bases. CDR3 loop: CASSHGTGDPSGANVLTF. DNA of the CDR3: TGTGCCAGCAGCCATGGGACAGGGGACCCCTCTGGGGCCAACGTCCTGACTTTC.